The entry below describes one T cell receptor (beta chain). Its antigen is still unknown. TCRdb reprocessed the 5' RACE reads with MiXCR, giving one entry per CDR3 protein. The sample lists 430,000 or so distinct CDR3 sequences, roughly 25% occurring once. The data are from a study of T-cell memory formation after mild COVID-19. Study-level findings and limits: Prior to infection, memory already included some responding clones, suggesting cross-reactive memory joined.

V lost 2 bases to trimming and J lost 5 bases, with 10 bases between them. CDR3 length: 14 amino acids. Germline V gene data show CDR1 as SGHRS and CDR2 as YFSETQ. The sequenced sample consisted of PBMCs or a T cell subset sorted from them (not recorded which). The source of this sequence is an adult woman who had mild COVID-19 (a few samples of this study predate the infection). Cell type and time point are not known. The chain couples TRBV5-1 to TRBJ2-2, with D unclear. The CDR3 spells CASSFVGRTGELFF. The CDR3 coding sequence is TGCGCCAGCAGCTTTGTGGGCCGGACCGGGGAGCTGTTTTTT. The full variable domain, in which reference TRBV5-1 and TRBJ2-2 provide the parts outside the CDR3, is KAGVTQTPRYLIKTRGQQVTLSCSPISGHRSVSWYQQTPGQGLQFLFEYFSETQRNKGNFPGRFSGRQFSNSRSEMNVSTLELGDSALYLCASSFVGRTGELFFGEGSRLTVL.